The clone carrying this T cell receptor beta chain came up a few times. This entry is derived from a study of T-cell memory formation after mild COVID-19. Per germline, CDR1 DFQATT and CDR2 SNEGSKA (reference sequence). This CDR3 is 14 amino acids long. V lost 5 bases, J lost 2 bases, and 13 bases lay in between. TCR alpha and TCR beta cDNA libraries carrying sample barcodes and UMIs were produced by 5'RACE using constant-segment primers. TCRdb reanalysed the 5' RACE reads using MiXCR and keeps one entry per CDR3 protein. The table shows roughly 170,000 distinct CDR3 sequences, with less than 20% occurring only once.

Sequenced input: PBMCs or a T cell subset sorted from them (not recorded which). The source of this sequence is a man between 18 and 29 years old who had mild COVID-19 (a few samples of this study predate the infection). Cell type and time point are not known. V and J are TRBV20-1 and TRBJ2-1, with D possibly being TRBD2 (6 bases). The CDR3 loop reads CSAPRSGAYNEQFF. The CDR3 nucleotides are TGCAGTGCTCCCCGGTCGGGGGCCTACAATGAGCAGTTCTTC.